This T cell receptor (beta chain) was found in a study of blood T cell repertoires in COVID-19. For the study at large: Some COVID-19 samples were acute and others convalescent; all came from the United States, Italy and Spain. The cDNA or gDNA used as material had been derived from T cells, B-cell-depleted T cells, or PBMCs.

The CDR3 runs to 12 residues. V lost 3 bases to trimming and J lost 10 bases, with 12 bases between them. Germline values: CDR1 SEHNR, CDR2 FQNEAQ (reference sequence). In the study's own analysis: Reference gene primer amplification gave nucleated cell count estimates. Sequenced by immunoSEQ multiplex PCR; TCRdb stores in-frame clones only, minus some. Clone size and the V and J calls come from that table; the DNA yielded D and trimming. The sample yields some 150,000 clones, approximately 89% seen once. The chain employs TRBV7-9 and TRBJ1-1, with no clear D. The receptor was derived from a human donor in a cohort sampled during active COVID-19. Material: peripheral blood. Written as DNA, the CDR3 is TGTGCCAGCAGCTTCATACAGATACGAGCTTTCTTT. Translation: CASSFIQIRAFF.